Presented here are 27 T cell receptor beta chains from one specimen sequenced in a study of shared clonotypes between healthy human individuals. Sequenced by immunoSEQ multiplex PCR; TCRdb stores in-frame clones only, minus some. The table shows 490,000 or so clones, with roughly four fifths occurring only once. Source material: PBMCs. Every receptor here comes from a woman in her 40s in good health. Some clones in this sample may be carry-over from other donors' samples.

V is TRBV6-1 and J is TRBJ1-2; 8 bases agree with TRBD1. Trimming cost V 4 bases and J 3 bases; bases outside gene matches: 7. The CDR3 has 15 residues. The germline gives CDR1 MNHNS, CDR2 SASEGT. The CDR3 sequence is CASSGDRGWDYGYTF. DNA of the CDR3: TGTGCCAGCAGTGGAGACAGGGGCTGGGACTATGGCTACACCTTC.

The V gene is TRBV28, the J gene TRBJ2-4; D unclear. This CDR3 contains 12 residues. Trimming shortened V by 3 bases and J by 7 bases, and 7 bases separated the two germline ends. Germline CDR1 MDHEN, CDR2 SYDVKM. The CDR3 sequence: CASSFVGNIQYF. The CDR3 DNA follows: TGTGCCAGCAGTTTCGTTGGCAACATTCAGTACTTC.

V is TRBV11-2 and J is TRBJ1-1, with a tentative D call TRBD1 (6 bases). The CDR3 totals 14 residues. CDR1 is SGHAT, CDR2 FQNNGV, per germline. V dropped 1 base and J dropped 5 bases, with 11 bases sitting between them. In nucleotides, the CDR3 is TGTGCCAGCAGCTTAGGGGCAGGGACAACTGAAGCTTTCTTT. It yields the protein CASSLGAGTTEAFF.

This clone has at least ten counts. This CDR3 is CATRRGGDLDEQYF. CDR3 nucleotides: TGTGCCACGAGGCGAGGGGGAGACTTGGACGAGCAGTACTTC. The J gene is TRBJ2-7, the V gene TRBV6-1; D might be TRBD1 (6 bases). V shed 10 bases and J shed 5 bases, with 21 bases lying between them. This CDR3 comprises 14 residues. In germline, CDR1 is MNHNS, CDR2 SASEGT.

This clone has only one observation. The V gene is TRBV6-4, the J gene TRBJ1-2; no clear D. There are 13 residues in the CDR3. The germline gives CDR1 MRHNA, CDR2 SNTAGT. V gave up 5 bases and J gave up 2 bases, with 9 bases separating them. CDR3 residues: CASSPSPNYGYTF. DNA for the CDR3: TGTGCCAGCAGTCCTTCTCCCAACTATGGCTACACCTTC.

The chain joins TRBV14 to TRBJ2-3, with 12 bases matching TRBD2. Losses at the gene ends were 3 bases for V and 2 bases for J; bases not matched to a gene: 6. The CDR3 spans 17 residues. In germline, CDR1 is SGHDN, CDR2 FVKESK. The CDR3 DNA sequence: TGTGCCAGCAGCCACAGACTAGCGGGAGTCCTCACAGATACGCAGTATTTT. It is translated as CASSHRLAGVLTDTQYF.

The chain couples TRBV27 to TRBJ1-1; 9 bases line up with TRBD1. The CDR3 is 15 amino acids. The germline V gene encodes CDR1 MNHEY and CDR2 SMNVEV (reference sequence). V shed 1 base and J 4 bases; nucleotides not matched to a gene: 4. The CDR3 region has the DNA TGTGCCAGCAGTTTATTCACAGGGGGCGGCACTGAAGCTTTCTTT. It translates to CASSLFTGGGTEAFF.

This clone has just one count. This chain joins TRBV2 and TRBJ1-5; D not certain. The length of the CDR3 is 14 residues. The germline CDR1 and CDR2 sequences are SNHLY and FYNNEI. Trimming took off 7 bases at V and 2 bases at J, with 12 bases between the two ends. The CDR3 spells CASIFQVGNQPQHF. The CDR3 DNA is TGTGCCAGCATTTTTCAGGTCGGCAATCAGCCCCAGCATTTT.

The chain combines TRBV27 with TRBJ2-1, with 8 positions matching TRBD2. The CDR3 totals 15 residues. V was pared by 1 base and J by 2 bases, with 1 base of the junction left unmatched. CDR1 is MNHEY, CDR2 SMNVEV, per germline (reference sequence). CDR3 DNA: TGTGCCAGCAGTTTATTAGCGGGGACCTACAATGAGCAGTTCTTC. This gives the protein CASSLLAGTYNEQFF.

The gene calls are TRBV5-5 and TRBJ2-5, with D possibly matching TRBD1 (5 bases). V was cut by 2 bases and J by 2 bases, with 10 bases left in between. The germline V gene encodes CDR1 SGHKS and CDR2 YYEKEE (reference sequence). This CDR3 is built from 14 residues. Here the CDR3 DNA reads TGTGCCAGCAGCTTAAGAACAGGTCAAGAGACCCAGTACTTC. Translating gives CASSLRTGQETQYF.

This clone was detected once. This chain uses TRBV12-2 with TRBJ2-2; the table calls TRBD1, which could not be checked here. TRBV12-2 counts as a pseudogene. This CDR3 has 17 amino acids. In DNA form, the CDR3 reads TGTGCAAGTCGCTTAAAAGAGAGGACAGGGAGCACCGGGGAGCTGTTTTTT. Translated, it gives CASRLKERTGSTGELFF.

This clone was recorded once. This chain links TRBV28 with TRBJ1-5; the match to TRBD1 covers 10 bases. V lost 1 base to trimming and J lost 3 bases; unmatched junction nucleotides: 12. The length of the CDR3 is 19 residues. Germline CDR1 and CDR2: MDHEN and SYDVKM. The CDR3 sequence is CASSLSPGQGFGYNQPQHF. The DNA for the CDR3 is TGTGCCAGCAGTTTATCCCCGGGACAGGGGTTTGGGTACAATCAGCCCCAGCATTTT. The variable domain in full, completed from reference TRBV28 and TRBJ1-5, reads DVKVTQSSRYLVKRTGEKVFLECVQDMDHENMFWYRQDPGLGLRLIYFSYDVKMKEKGDIPEGYSVSREKKERFSLILESASTNQTSMYLCASSLSPGQGFGYNQPQHFGDGTRLSIL.

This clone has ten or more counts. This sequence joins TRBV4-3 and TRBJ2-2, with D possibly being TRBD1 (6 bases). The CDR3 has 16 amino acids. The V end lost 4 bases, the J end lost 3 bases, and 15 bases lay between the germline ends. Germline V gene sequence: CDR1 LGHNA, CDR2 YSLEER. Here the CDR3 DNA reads TGCGCCAGCAGCCTCAACCCGGCAGGGGACACCGGGGAGCTGTTTTTT. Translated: CASSLNPAGDTGELFF.

The CDR3 nucleotides are TGTGCCAGCAGCCCCCAAACCGGGACTTTGAACACCGGGGAGCTGTTTTTT. This sequence encodes CASSPQTGTLNTGELFF. The V and J genes are TRBV7-6 and TRBJ2-2; D is possibly TRBD2 (6 bases). The germline CDR1 and CDR2 sequences are SGHVS and FNYEAQ. The CDR3 spans 17 residues. Trimming removed 5 bases at V and 1 base at J, with 17 bases between.

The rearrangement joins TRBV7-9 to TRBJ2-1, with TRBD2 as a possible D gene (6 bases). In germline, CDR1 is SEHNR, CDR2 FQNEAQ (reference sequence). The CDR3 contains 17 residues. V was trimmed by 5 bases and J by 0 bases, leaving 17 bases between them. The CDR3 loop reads CASSPRSGLNSYNEQFF. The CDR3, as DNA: TGTGCCAGCAGCCCCCGCAGCGGACTAAACTCCTACAATGAGCAGTTCTTC. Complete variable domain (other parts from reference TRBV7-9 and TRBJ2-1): DTGVSQNPRHKITKRGQNVTFRCDPISEHNRLYWYRQTLGQGPEFLTYFQNEAQLEKSRLLSDRFSAERPKGSFSTLEIQRTEQGDSAMYLCASSPRSGLNSYNEQFFGPGTRLTVL.

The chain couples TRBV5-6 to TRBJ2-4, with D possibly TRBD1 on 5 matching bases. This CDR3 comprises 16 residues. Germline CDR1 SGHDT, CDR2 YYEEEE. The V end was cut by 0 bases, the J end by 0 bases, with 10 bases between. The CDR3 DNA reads TGTGCCAGCAGCTTGGAAAAAAGGGGAGCCAAAAACATTCAGTACTTC. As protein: CASSLEKRGAKNIQYF.

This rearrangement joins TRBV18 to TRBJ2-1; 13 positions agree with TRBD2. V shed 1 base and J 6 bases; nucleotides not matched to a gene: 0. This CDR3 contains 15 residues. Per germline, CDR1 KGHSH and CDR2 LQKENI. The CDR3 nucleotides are TGTGCCAGCTCACCACGACTAGCGGGAGGCAATGAGCAGTTCTTC. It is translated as CASSPRLAGGNEQFF.

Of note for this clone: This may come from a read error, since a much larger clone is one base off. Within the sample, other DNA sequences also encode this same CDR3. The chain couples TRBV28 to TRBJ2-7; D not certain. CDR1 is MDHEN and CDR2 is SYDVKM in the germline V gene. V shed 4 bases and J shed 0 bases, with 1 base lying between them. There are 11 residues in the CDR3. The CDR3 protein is CASSSSYEQYF. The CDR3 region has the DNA TGTGCCAGCAGTTCCTCCTACGAGCAGTACTTC. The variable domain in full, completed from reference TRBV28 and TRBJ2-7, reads DVKVTQSSRYLVKRTGEKVFLECVQDMDHENMFWYRQDPGLGLRLIYFSYDVKMKEKGDIPEGYSVSREKKERFSLILESASTNQTSMYLCASSSSYEQYFGPGTRLTVT.

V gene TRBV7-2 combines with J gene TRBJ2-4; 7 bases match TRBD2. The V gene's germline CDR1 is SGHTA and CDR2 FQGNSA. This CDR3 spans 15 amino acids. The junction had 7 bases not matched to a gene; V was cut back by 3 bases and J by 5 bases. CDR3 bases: TGTGCCAGCAGCTTGGGAGCGGGATTCCAAAACATTCAGTACTTC. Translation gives CASSLGAGFQNIQYF. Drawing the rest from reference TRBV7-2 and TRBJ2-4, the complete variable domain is GAGVSQSPSNKVTEKGKDVELRCDPISGHTALYWYRQSLGQGLEFLIYFQGNSAPDKSGLPSDRFSAERTGGSVSTLTIQRTQQEDSAVYLCASSLGAGFQNIQYFGAGTRLSVL.

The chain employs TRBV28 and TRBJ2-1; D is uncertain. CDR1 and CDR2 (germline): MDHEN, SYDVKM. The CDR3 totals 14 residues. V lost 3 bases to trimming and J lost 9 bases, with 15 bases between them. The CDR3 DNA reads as TGTGCCAGCAGTTTCCCTGGCAGGTACCGTGAGCAGTTCTTC. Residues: CASSFPGRYREQFF.

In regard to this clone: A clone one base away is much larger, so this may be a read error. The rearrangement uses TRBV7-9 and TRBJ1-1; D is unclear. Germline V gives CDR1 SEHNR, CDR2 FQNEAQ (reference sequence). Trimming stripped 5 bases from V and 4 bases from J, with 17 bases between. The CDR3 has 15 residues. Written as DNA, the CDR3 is TGTGCCAGCAGCGACCTGCGGTGGGCGGGCACTGAAGCTTTCTTT. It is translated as CASSDLRWAGTEAFF.

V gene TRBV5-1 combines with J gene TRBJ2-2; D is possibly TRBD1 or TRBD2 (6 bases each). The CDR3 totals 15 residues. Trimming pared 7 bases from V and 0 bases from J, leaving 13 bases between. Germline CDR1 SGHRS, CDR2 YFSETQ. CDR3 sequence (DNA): TGCGCCAGCCTCCCGGGGGCGGCGAACACCGGGGAGCTGTTTTTT. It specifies CASLPGAANTGELFF.

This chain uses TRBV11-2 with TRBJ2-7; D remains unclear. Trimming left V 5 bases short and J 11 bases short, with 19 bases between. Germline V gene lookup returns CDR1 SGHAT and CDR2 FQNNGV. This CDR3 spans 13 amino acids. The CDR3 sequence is CASSQGPREREYF. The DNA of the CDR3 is TGTGCCAGCAGCCAAGGCCCCCGAGAAAGGGAGTACTTC.

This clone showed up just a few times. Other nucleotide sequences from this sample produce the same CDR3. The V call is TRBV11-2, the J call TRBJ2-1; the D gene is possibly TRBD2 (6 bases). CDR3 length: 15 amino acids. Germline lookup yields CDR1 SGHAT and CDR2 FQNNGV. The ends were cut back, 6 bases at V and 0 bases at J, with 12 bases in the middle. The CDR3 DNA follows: TGTGCCAGCAGTTTTAGCGGAAGCTCCTACAATGAGCAGTTCTTC. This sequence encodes CASSFSGSSYNEQFF. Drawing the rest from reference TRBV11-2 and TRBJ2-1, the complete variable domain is EAGVAQSPRYKIIEKRQSVAFWCNPISGHATLYWYQQILGQGPKLLIQFQNNGVVDDSQLPKDRFSAERLKGVDSTLKIQPAKLEDSAVYLCASSFSGSSYNEQFFGPGTRLTVL.

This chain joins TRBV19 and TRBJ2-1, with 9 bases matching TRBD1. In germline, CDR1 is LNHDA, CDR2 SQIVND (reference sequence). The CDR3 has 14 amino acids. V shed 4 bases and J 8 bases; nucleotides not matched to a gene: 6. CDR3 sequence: CASSTGQGTYEQFF. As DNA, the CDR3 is TGTGCCAGTAGTACGGGACAGGGTACGTATGAGCAGTTCTTC.

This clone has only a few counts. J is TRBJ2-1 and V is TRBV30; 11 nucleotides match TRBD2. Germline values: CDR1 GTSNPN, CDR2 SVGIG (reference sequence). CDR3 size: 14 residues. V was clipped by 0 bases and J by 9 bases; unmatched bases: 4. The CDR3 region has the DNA TGTGCCTGGAGTGTACAACTAGCGGGAGCTGAGCAGTTCTTC. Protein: CAWSVQLAGAEQFF.

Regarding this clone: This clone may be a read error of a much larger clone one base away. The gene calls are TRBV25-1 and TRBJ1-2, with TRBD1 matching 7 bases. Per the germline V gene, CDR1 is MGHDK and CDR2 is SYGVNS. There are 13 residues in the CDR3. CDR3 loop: CASRAGGRYDYTF. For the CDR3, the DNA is TGTGCCAGCAGGGCAGGGGGTCGCTATGACTACACCTTC.